This TCR beta chain comes out of a study of T cell repertoires in cytomegalovirus infection. TCRdb analysed the reads with MiXCR anew, one entry per CDR3 protein. The table has some 180,000 distinct CDR3 sequences, nearly 9.5% seen once; the top ten hold about 4.2%. This clonotype was counted many times. Its antigen is unknown. Study results and limitations: Carriers of CMV plus the relevant HLA were identified by cumulative public TCR beta family frequency.

This CDR3 has 15 residues. V dropped 6 bases and J dropped 9; count of bases not matched to a gene: 12. Germline CDR1 reads SGHTA; CDR2 reads FQGNSA. The sequencing sample was made of PBMCs. This clonotype was obtained from a human donor in good health (CMV status not recorded). Some clones in this sample may be carry-over from other donors' samples. The chain couples TRBV7-2 to TRBJ2-1, with 9 nucleotides matching TRBD1. The CDR3 coding sequence is TGTGCCAGCAGGGGGGCCGGGACAGGGTTTTTTGAGCAGTTCTTC. Amino acid sequence: CASRGAGTGFFEQFF.